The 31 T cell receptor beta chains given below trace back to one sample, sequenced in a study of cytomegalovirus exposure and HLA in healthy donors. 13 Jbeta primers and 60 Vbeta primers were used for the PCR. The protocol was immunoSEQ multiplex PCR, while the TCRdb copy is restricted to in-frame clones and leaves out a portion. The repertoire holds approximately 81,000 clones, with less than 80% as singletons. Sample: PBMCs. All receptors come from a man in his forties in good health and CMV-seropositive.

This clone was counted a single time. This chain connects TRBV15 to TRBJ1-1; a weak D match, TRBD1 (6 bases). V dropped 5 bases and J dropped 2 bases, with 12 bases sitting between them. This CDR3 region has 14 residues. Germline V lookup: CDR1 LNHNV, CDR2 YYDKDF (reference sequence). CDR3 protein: CATSQRRGNTEAFF. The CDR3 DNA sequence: TGTGCCACCAGCCAACGCAGGGGTAACACTGAAGCTTTCTTT.

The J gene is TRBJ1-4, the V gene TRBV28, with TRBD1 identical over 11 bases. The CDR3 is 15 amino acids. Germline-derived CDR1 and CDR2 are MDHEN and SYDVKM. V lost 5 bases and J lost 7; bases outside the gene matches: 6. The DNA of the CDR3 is TGTGCCAGCAGTAAAACCGGGACAGGGGGTGAAAAACTGTTTTTT. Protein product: CASSKTGTGGEKLFF. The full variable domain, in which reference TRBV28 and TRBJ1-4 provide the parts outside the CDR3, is DVKVTQSSRYLVKRTGEKVFLECVQDMDHENMFWYRQDPGLGLRLIYFSYDVKMKEKGDIPEGYSVSREKKERFSLILESASTNQTSMYLCASSKTGTGGEKLFFGSGTQLSVL.

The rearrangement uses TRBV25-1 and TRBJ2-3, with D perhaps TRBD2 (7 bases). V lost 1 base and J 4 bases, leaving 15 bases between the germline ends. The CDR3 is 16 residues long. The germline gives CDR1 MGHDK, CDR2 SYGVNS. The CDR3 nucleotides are TGTGCCAGCAGTGAATTTAGGGGGGGGCTGGCAGATACGCAGTATTTT. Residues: CASSEFRGGLADTQYF.

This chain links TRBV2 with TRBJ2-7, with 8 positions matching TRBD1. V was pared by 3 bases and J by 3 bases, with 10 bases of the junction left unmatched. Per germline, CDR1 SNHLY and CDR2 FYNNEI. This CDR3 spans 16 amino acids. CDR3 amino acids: CASSEGAGGLLYEQYF. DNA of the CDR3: TGTGCCAGCAGTGAGGGGGCAGGGGGCTTACTCTACGAGCAGTACTTC.

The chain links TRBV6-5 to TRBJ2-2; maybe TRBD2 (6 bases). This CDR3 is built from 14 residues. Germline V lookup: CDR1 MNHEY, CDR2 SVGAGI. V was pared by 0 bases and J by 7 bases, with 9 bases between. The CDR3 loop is CASSYSRAGGELFF. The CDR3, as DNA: TGTGCCAGCAGTTACTCCCGAGCGGGCGGGGAGCTGTTTTTT.

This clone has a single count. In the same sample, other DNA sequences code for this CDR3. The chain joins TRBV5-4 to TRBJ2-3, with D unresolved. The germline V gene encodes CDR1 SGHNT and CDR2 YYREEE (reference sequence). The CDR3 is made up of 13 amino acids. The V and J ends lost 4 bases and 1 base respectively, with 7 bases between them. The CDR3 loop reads CASSITGTDTQYF. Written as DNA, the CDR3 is TGTGCCAGCAGCATAACAGGCACAGATACGCAGTATTTT.

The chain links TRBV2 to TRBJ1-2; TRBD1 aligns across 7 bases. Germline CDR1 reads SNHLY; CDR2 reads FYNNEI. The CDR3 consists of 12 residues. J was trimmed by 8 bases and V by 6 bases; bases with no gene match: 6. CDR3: CASRGGGWGYTF. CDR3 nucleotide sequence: TGTGCCAGCAGAGGAGGGGGCTGGGGCTACACCTTC.

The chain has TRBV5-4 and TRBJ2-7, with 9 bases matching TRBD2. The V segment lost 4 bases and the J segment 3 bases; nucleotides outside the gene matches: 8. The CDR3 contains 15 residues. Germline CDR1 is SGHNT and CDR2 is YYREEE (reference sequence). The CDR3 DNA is TGTGCCAGCAGCGGCGGTGGGACTAGCCGCTACGAGCAGTACTTC. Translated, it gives CASSGGGTSRYEQYF.

CDR3 sequence reads: CASRAPSGANVLTF. CDR3 DNA sequence: TGTGCCAGTAGGGCTCCATCTGGGGCCAACGTCCTGACTTTC. The chain links TRBV19 to TRBJ2-6, with no clear D. V was clipped by 6 bases and J by 1 base, with 7 bases between them. The CDR3 runs to 14 residues. Germline values: CDR1 LNHDA, CDR2 SQIVND (reference sequence).

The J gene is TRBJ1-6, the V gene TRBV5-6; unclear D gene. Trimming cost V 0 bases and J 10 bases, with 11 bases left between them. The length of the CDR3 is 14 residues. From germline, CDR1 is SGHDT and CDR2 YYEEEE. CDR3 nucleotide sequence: TGTGCCAGCAGCTTGGACGGGGTAAGCTCACCCCTCCACTTT. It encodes CASSLDGVSSPLHF.

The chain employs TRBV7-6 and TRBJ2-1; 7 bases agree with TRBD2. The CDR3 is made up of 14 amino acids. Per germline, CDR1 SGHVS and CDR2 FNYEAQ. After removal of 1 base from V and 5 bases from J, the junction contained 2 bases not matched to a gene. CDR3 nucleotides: TGTGCCAGCAGCTTAGAAAGCGGGAACAATGAGCAGTTCTTC. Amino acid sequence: CASSLESGNNEQFF.

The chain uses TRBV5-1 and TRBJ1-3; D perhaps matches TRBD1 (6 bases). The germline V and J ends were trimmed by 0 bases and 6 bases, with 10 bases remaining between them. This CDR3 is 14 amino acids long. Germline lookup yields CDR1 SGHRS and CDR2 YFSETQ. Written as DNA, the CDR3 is TGCGCCAGCAGCTTGGGGACAGAATCAAACACCATATATTTT. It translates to CASSLGTESNTIYF.

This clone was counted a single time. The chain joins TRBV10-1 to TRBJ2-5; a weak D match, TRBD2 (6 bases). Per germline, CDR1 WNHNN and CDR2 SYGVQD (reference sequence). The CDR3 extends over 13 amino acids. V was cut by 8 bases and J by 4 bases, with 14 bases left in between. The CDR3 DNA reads TGCGCCAGCGTGGAGCGGGTACGAGAGACCCAGTACTTC. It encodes CASVERVRETQYF.

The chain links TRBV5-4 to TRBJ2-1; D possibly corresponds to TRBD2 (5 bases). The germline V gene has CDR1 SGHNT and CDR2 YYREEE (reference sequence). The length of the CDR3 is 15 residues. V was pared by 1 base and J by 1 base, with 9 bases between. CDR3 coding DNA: TGTGCCAGCAGCTTGAACGGGGTTTCCTACAATGAGCAGTTCTTC. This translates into CASSLNGVSYNEQFF.

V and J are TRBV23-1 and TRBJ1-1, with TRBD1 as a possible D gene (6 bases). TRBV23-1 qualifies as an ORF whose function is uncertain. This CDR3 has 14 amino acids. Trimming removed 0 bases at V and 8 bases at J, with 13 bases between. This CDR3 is CASSQSSRDNEAFF. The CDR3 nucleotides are TGCGCCAGCAGTCAATCCTCCCGGGACAACGAAGCTTTCTTT.

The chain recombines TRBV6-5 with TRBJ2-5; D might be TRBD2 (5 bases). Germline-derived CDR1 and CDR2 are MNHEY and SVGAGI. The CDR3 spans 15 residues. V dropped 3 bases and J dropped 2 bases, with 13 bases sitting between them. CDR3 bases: TGTGCCAGCAGTTATCGAGACTACCTGCAAGAGACCCAGTACTTC. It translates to CASSYRDYLQETQYF.

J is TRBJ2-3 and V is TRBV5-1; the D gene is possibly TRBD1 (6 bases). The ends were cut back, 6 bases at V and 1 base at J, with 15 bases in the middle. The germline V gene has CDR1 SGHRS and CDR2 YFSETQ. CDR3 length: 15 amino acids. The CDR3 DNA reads TGCGCCAGCACCCTTGGGGGCCAAGGCACAGATACGCAGTATTTT. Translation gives CASTLGGQGTDTQYF.

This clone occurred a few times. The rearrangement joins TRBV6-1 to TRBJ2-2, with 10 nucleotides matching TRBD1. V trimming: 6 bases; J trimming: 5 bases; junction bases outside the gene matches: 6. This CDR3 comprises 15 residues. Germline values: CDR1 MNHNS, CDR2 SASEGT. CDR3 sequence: CASRERQGATGELFF. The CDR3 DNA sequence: TGTGCCAGCAGAGAGCGACAGGGGGCAACCGGGGAGCTGTTTTTT.

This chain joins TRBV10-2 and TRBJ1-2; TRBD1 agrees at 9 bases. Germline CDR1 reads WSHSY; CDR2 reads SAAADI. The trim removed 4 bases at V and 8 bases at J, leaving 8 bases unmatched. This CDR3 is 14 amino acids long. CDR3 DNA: TGCGCCAGCAGTGTTCCGGACAGGGGTGAGGGCTACACCTTC. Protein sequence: CASSVPDRGEGYTF.

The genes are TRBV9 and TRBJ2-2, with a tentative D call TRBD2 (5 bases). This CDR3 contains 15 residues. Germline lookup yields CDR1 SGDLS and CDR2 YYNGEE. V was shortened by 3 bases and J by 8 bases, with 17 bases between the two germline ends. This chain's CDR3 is CASSATSKISGELFF. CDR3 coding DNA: TGTGCCAGCAGCGCAACTAGTAAAATCTCAGGGGAGCTGTTTTTT.

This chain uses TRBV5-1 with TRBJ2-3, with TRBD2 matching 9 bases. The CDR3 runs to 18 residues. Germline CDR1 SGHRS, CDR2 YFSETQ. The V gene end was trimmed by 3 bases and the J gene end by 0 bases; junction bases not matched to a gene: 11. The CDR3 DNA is TGCGCCAGCAGCTCAACCCCGTGGGCGGGGGGGAGCACAGATACGCAGTATTTT. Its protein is CASSSTPWAGGSTDTQYF. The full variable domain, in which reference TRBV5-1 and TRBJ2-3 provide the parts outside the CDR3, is KAGVTQTPRYLIKTRGQQVTLSCSPISGHRSVSWYQQTPGQGLQFLFEYFSETQRNKGNFPGRFSGRQFSNSRSEMNVSTLELGDSALYLCASSSTPWAGGSTDTQYFGPGTRLTVL.

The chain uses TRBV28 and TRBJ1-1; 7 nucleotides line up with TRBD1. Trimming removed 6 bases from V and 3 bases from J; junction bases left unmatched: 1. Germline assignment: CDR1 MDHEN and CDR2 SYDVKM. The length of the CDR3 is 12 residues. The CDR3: CASRTGYTEAFF. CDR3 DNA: TGTGCCAGCAGGACAGGGTACACTGAAGCTTTCTTT.

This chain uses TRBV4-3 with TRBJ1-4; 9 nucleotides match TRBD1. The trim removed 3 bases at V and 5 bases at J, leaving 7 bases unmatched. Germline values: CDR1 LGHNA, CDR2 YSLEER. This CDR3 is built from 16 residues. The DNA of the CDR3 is TGCGCCAGCAGCCAGTTCACAGGGGGCGGGAATGAAAAACTGTTTTTT. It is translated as CASSQFTGGGNEKLFF.

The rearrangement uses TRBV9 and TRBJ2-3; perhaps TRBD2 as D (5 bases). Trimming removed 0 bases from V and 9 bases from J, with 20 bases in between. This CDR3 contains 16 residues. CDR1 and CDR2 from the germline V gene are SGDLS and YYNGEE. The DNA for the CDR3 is TGTGCCAGCAGCGTAGAACGTTCGGGGTTGGCCAGCACGCAGTATTTT. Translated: CASSVERSGLASTQYF.

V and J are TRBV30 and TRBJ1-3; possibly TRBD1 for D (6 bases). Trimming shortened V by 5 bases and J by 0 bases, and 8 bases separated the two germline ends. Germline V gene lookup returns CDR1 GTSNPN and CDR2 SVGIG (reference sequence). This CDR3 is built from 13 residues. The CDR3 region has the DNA TGTGCCTGGGCGACAGGCTCTGGAAACACCATATATTTT. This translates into CAWATGSGNTIYF. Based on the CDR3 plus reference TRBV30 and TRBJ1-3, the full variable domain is SQTIHQWPATLVQPVGSPLSLECTVEGTSNPNLYWYRQAAGRGLQLLFYSVGIGQISSEVPQNLSASRPQDRQFILSSKKLLLSDSGFYLCAWATGSGNTIYFGEGSWLTVV.

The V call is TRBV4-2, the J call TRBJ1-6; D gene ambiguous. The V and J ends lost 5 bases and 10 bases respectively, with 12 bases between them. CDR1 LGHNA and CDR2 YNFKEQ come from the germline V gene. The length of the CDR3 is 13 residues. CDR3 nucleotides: TGTGCCAGCAGCGCCTCGTCCAGGTCACCCCTCCACTTT. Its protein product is CASSASSRSPLHF.

CDR3 in amino acids: CASSPDNSRGLTYNSPLHF. CDR3 nucleotides: TGTGCCAGCAGCCCCGACAATTCCAGGGGGCTGACTTATAATTCACCCCTCCACTTT. The V call is TRBV7-9, the J call TRBJ1-6; 8 nucleotides agree with TRBD1. The germline V gene has CDR1 SEHNR and CDR2 FQNEAQ (reference sequence). Trimming cost V 5 bases and J 4 bases; bases outside gene matches: 16. This CDR3 is 19 amino acids long.

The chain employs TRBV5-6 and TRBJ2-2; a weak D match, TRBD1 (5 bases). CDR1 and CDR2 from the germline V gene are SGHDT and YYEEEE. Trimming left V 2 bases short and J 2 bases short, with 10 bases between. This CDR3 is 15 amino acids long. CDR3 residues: CASSLYDRNTGELFF. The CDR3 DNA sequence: TGTGCCAGCAGCTTATACGACAGAAACACCGGGGAGCTGTTTTTT.

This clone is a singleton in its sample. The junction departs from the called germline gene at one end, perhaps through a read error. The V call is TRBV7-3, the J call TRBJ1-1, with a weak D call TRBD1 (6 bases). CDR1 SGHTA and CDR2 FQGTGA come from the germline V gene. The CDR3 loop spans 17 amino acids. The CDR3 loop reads CASSLTLGGQVNTEAFF. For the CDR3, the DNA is TGTGCCAGCAGCCTAACCCTAGGGGGACAAGTGAACACTGAAGCTTTCTTT.

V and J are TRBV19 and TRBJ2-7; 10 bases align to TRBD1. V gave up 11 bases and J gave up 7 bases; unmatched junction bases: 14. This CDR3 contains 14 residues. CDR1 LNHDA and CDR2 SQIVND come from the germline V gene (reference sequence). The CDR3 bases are TGTGCCTCATCCTCGACAGGGGGCAAGGGTGAGCAGTACTTC. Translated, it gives CASSSTGGKGEQYF.

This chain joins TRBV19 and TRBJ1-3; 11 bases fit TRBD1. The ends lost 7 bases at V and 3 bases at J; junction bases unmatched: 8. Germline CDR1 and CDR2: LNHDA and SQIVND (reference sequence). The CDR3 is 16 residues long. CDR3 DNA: TGTGCCAGTACCCCCCCGGGACAGGGGGTTGGAAACACCATATATTTT. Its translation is CASTPPGQGVGNTIYF.